This T cell receptor beta chain was sequenced for a study of blood T cell repertoires in COVID-19. Across the whole study: Acute and convalescent COVID-19 specimens originated in the United States, Italy and Spain.

The CDR3 loop spans 16 amino acids. The trim removed 4 bases at V and 8 bases at J, leaving 13 bases unmatched. Looked up from germline, CDR1 is MNHNY and CDR2 is SVGAGI (reference sequence). In the original analysis: Nucleated cell counts were estimated from reference gene primer amplification. Generated by immunoSEQ multiplex PCR, the TCRdb table keeps only in-frame clones and is missing some. The DNA gave D and trimming, while V, J and clone size come from that table. Of about 130,000 clones listed, around 81% are singletons. This clone has only one observation. The material sequenced was peripheral blood. V is TRBV6-6 and J is TRBJ1-4; 7 bases fit TRBD1. The sequence came from a human donor in a cohort sampled during active COVID-19. CDR3 amino acids: CASSSSGDSREEKLFF. The CDR3 DNA follows: TGTGCCAGCAGTTCCTCCGGGGACAGCCGCGAGGAAAAACTGTTTTTT.